These T cell receptor beta chains were read from a single sample in a study of T-cell memory formation after mild COVID-19. MiXCR was run by TCRdb on the 5' RACE reads, yielding one entry per CDR3 protein. Among 350,000 to 500,000 distinct CDR3 sequences listed, about a sixth were seen once. The source material was PBMCs or a T cell subset sorted from them (not recorded which). Receptors originate from a man younger than 35 who had mild COVID-19 (a few samples of this study predate the infection). Cell type and time point are not known. Both conserved end residues are part of each CDR3. Fields, in order: D gene, clone size, J gene, V gene, CDR3 DNA, CDR3 protein. The D gene is left open where the match is weak. Not all rows give a size; the values are once, few, many and, for expanded clones, a class.

NA,few,TRBJ2-5,TRBV6-5,TGTGCCAGCAGTTATCGCTATAGAACTCAAGAGACCCAGTACTTC,CASSYRYRTQETQYF
NA,NA,TRBJ2-7,TRBV3-1,TGTGCCAGCAGCCAAGGGGGACAAGAGCAGTACTTC,CASSQGGQEQYF
NA,NA,TRBJ1-1,TRBV7-3,TGTGCCAGCAGCTTCCCTCCCGACACTGAAGCTTTCTTT,CASSFPPDTEAFF
TRBD1,NA,TRBJ1-2,TRBV25-1,TGTGCCAGCAGTGCACAGGGGGTGAAAGGCTACACCTTC,CASSAQGVKGYTF
TRBD2,many,TRBJ2-5,TRBV2,TGTGCCAGCTGGACTAGCGGGGGGGCGTCTCAAGAGACCCAGTACTTC,CASWTSGGASQETQYF
TRBD1,few,TRBJ2-1,TRBV5-1,TGCGCCAGCAGCTGGACTACTCCGGGACAGGGGGCCCCCGGGGTCAGCAATGAGCAGTTCTTC,CASSWTTPGQGAPGVSNEQFF
TRBD2,NA,TRBJ2-4,TRBV27,TGTGCCAGCAGTTTATCGAGTAGCGGGGGTTGGGGGAACATTCAGTACTTC,CASSLSSSGGWGNIQYF
NA,NA,TRBJ1-6,TRBV20-1,TGCAGTGCTAGGGGGGATCCTGATTCACCCCTCCACTTT,CSARGDPDSPLHF
TRBD1,few,TRBJ2-1,TRBV12-3/TRBV12-4,TGTGCCAGCAGTTTGTCGGGACAGGAGTACAATGAGCAGTTCTTC,CASSLSGQEYNEQFF
TRBD1,few,TRBJ2-3,TRBV20-1,TGCAGTGCTAGAGCTGAGACAGGGGGTGGTACGCAGTATTTT,CSARAETGGGTQYF
NA,few,TRBJ2-2,TRBV7-2,TGTGCCAGCAGCTCTAGATGGGGGAACACCGGGGAGCTGTTTTTT,CASSSRWGNTGELFF
NA,many,TRBJ1-6,TRBV5-6,TGTGCCAGCAGCTTGGACGGGTTCTATAATTCACCCCTCCACTTT,CASSLDGFYNSPLHF
NA,NA,TRBJ1-2,TRBV6-6,TGTGCCAGCACCCCGGGGAAAATCTATGGCTACACCTTC,CASTPGKIYGYTF
NA,NA,TRBJ2-3,TRBV11-2,TGTGCCAGCAGTTCCGGACTGTCAGATACGCAGTATTTT,CASSSGLSDTQYF
TRBD2,few,TRBJ2-5,TRBV7-2,TGTGCCAGCACAACTAGCGGGGGGGCAGAGACCCAGTACTTC,CASTTSGGAETQYF
NA,NA,TRBJ2-2,TRBV20-1,TGCAGTGCTATGAGGACAGTGAACACCGGGGAGCTGTTTTTT,CSAMRTVNTGELFF
TRBD1,NA,TRBJ2-1,TRBV7-8,TGTGCCAGCAGGTTTAACAGGGGCTCCTACAATGAGCAGTTCTTC,CASRFNRGSYNEQFF